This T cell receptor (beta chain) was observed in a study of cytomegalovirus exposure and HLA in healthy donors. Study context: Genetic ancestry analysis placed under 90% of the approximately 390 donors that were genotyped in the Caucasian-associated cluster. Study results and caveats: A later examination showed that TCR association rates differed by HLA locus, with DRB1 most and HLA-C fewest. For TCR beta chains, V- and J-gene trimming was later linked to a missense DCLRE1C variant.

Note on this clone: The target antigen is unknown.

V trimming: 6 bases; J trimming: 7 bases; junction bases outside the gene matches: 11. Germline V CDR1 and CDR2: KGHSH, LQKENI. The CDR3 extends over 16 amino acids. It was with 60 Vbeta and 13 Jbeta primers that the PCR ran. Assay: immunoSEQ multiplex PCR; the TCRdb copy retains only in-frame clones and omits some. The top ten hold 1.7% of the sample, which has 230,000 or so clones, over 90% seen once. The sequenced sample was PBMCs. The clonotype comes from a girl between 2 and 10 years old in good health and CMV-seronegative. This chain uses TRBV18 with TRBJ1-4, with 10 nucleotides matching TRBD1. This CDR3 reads CASSPTGGWAGEKLFF. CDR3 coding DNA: TGTGCCAGCTCCCCGACAGGGGGCTGGGCTGGTGAAAAACTGTTTTTT.